The rows below give T cell receptor beta chains drawn from one sample of a study of identical twins. TCRdb independently ran MiXCR on the 5' RACE reads; one entry per CDR3 protein. Found here are about 1.7 million distinct CDR3 sequences, around 29% of them singletons; the top ten hold approximately 0.25%. The sample comprised cord blood. These receptors came from a newborn girl in good health. CDR3s include the opening cysteine and the closing phenylalanine or tryptophan. Each record gives: D gene, J gene, CDR3 length, clone size, V gene, CDR3 DNA, CDR3 protein. D genes are given only for firm matches. Size tells how often a clone was seen (once, few, many) or the class of an expanded clone, and some rows leave it out.

D: -
J: TRBJ2-5
length: 16
size: few
V: TRBV4-1
DNA: TGCGCCAGCAGCCAAGACCCACCCAGCTGGGTGGAGACCCAGTACTTC
CDR3: CASSQDPPSWVETQYF

D: TRBD2
J: TRBJ2-1
length: 17
size: -
V: TRBV27
DNA: TGTGCCAGCAGTTTATCGTCAGTCCGGGACTACTACAATGAGCAGTTCTTC
CDR3: CASSLSSVRDYYNEQFF

D: -
J: TRBJ2-3
length: 13
size: -
V: TRBV6-2/TRBV6-3
DNA: TGTGCCAGCAGTTGGGAGAAGCCAGATACGCAGTATTTT
CDR3: CASSWEKPDTQYF

D: TRBD1
J: TRBJ2-3
length: 14
size: -
V: TRBV7-9
DNA: TGTGCCAGCAGCTCCGGGACAGGGCGACATACGCAGTATTTT
CDR3: CASSSGTGRHTQYF

D: -
J: TRBJ2-7
length: 15
size: -
V: TRBV13
DNA: TGTGCCAGCAGAGGGGGACGCGGCTCCTCCTACGAGCAGTACTTC
CDR3: CASRGGRGSSYEQYF

D: TRBD2
J: TRBJ2-3
length: 15
size: few
V: TRBV6-5
DNA: TGTGCCAGCAGAAGGTCGGGGAGGGCCGGAGATACGCAGTATTTT
CDR3: CASRRSGRAGDTQYF

D: TRBD2
J: TRBJ2-1
length: 16
size: -
V: TRBV20-1
DNA: TGCAGTGCTATTCCACTAGCGGGCCGACTCTACAATGAGCAGTTCTTC
CDR3: CSAIPLAGRLYNEQFF

D: TRBD2
J: TRBJ2-7
length: 19
size: few
V: TRBV28
DNA: TGTGCCAGCAGTTCCCCGACTAGCGGGAGAATGGTGGGGAACTACGAGCAGTACTTC
CDR3: CASSSPTSGRMVGNYEQYF

D: -
J: TRBJ2-3
length: 15
size: few
V: TRBV27
DNA: TGTGCCAGCAGCTCCACCGGGACTCCCACAGATACGCAGTATTTT
CDR3: CASSSTGTPTDTQYF

D: TRBD2
J: TRBJ2-3
length: 14
size: -
V: TRBV18
DNA: TGTGCCAGCTCGCGACTAGCGGGCTCCTATACGCAGTATTTT
CDR3: CASSRLAGSYTQYF

D: TRBD1
J: TRBJ2-2
length: 15
size: -
V: TRBV2
DNA: TGTGCCAGCAGACGACAGGGGGTGGACACCGGGGAGCTGTTTTTT
CDR3: CASRRQGVDTGELFF

D: -
J: TRBJ2-3
length: 15
size: -
V: TRBV5-1
DNA: TGCGCCAGCAGCTTGGTACGGCCAGTGTGGGATACGCAGTATTTT
CDR3: CASSLVRPVWDTQYF

D: -
J: TRBJ2-3
length: 13
size: once
V: TRBV6-2/TRBV6-3
DNA: TGTGCCAGCAGCCCTAACAGGCCCTCAACGCAGTATTTT
CDR3: CASSPNRPSTQYF

D: TRBD2
J: TRBJ2-2
length: 15
size: few
V: TRBV7-9
DNA: TGCGCCAGCAGCTTACGCGGGAGGAACACCGGGGAGCTGTTTTTT
CDR3: CASSLRGRNTGELFF

D: -
J: TRBJ1-1
length: 14
size: -
V: TRBV20-1
DNA: TGCAGTGCTAGGTCGCTGGGACAGAACACTGAAGCTTTCTTT
CDR3: CSARSLGQNTEAFF

D: -
J: TRBJ2-3
length: 13
size: many
V: TRBV10-3
DNA: TGTGCCATCAGGGGGGGTCGCACAGATACGCAGTATTTT
CDR3: CAIRGGRTDTQYF

D: TRBD1
J: TRBJ1-1
length: 18
size: few
V: TRBV6-1
DNA: TGTGCCAGCAGTCTTGCCCCCGGGACAGGAGGGCGAAACACTGAAGCTTTCTTT
CDR3: CASSLAPGTGGRNTEAFF

D: TRBD2
J: TRBJ2-5
length: 17
size: -
V: TRBV4-2
DNA: TGTGCCAGCAGCCAAGATCCTAGCGGGAGGGCCGGAGAGACCCAGTACTTC
CDR3: CASSQDPSGRAGETQYF

D: -
J: TRBJ2-5
length: 17
size: few
V: TRBV4-2
DNA: TGTGCCAGCAGCCAAGACCCGGCAAGTACAGGGAGGGAGACCCAGTACTTC
CDR3: CASSQDPASTGRETQYF

D: -
J: TRBJ2-5
length: 13
size: few
V: TRBV29-1
DNA: TGCAGCGTCAACCGAGGGGGGAGAGAGACCCAGTACTTC
CDR3: CSVNRGGRETQYF

D: TRBD2
J: TRBJ2-3
length: 15
size: few
V: TRBV10-3
DNA: TGTGCCATCTCCGGCAGGGCGGGAGTCGAAAATACGCAGTATTTT
CDR3: CAISGRAGVENTQYF

D: -
J: TRBJ2-5
length: 16
size: few
V: TRBV21-1
DNA: TGTGCCAGCAGCAAAATAGGACAGGGGACCCCAGAGACCCAGTACTTC
CDR3: CASSKIGQGTPETQYF

D: -
J: TRBJ2-7
length: 12
size: -
V: TRBV28
DNA: TGTGCCAGCTTACAGTCGACCTACGAGCAGTACTTC
CDR3: CASLQSTYEQYF

D: TRBD1
J: TRBJ1-6
length: 19
size: -
V: TRBV6-9
DNA: TGTGCCAGCAGTTATCCGCGTTCCACAGGGGGCGTGAAACGGTCACCCCTCCACTTT
CDR3: CASSYPRSTGGVKRSPLHF

D: -
J: TRBJ2-4
length: 17
size: few
V: TRBV11-2
DNA: TGTGCCAGCAGCTTGATAGACGATCATCTAGCCAAAAACATTCAGTACTTC
CDR3: CASSLIDDHLAKNIQYF

D: -
J: TRBJ2-3
length: 14
size: many
V: TRBV7-8
DNA: TGTGCCAGCAGCTTAACGCGATTCCCAGATACGCAGTATTTT
CDR3: CASSLTRFPDTQYF

D: TRBD2
J: TRBJ2-3
length: 18
size: few
V: TRBV28
DNA: TGTGCCAGCAGCAGGACAGGACTAGCGGGAGGGCCGATAGATACGCAGTATTTT
CDR3: CASSRTGLAGGPIDTQYF

D: TRBD2
J: TRBJ2-2
length: 15
size: -
V: TRBV19
DNA: TGTGCCAGTAGTACTAGCGGGGAGAACACCGGGGAGCTGTTTTTT
CDR3: CASSTSGENTGELFF

D: TRBD2
J: TRBJ2-7
length: 14
size: -
V: TRBV20-1
DNA: TGCAGTGCCATAGCCGCTAGCGGAGCCTACGAGCAGTACTTC
CDR3: CSAIAASGAYEQYF

D: -
J: TRBJ2-3
length: 18
size: few
V: TRBV6-5
DNA: TGTGCCAGCAGTTATTTTAAGGGTAGCGGCGGGGTCCGAGATACGCAGTATTTT
CDR3: CASSYFKGSGGVRDTQYF

D: -
J: TRBJ1-2
length: 13
size: once
V: TRBV5-6
DNA: TGTGCCAGCAGCTTATTCGACACCTATGGCTACACCTTC
CDR3: CASSLFDTYGYTF

D: TRBD2
J: TRBJ2-5
length: 14
size: few
V: TRBV10-3
DNA: TGTGCCATCAGTAGCGGGAGGTACCAAGAGACCCAGTACTTC
CDR3: CAISSGRYQETQYF

D: TRBD1
J: TRBJ2-5
length: 15
size: -
V: TRBV14
DNA: TGTGCCAGCAGCCAAGGTCGGACAGGGATCGAGACCCAGTACTTC
CDR3: CASSQGRTGIETQYF